The 28 T cell receptor beta chains reported below all come from one sample, sequenced in a study of cytomegalovirus exposure and HLA in healthy donors (dated by TCRdb to 2016 to 2017). Receptor amplification or capture employed the immunoSEQ multiplex PCR assay. For the multiplex PCR, a mixture combining 60 forward primers for TCR Vbeta segments and 13 reverse primers for TCR Jbeta segments was used. TCRdb obtained this table from immuneACCESS and retained in-frame rearrangements with V and J assigned. These tables miss some clones; where compared with another copy, unresolved V genes account for less than half of the shortfall, and the remainder is unexplained. For this sample there are over 200,000 clones; 82% appear just once. The top ten hold 6% of the sample. The material sequenced was PBMCs. Source of these receptors: a man aged 40-50 years in good health and CMV-seropositive.

The chain recombines TRBV18 with TRBJ2-5; no definite D call. This CDR3 has 13 residues. V dropped 6 bases and J dropped 3 bases, with 11 bases sitting between them. Germline V CDR1 and CDR2: KGHSH, LQKENI. The CDR3 here is CASSSPVEETQYF. The CDR3 region has the DNA TGTGCCAGCTCCTCTCCGGTGGAAGAGACCCAGTACTTC.

The J gene is TRBJ1-1, the V gene TRBV19, with D perhaps matching TRBD1 (6 bases). Germline CDR1 LNHDA, CDR2 SQIVND (reference sequence). This CDR3 region has 14 residues. V was pared by 9 bases and J by 0 bases, with 14 bases between. DNA of the CDR3: TGTGCCAGCACCTTAGGGGGAGTGAACACTGAAGCTTTCTTT. Protein product: CASTLGGVNTEAFF.

The J gene is TRBJ1-5, the V gene TRBV4-2; TRBD1 agrees at 7 bases. With V trimmed by 0 bases and J by 0 bases, 8 bases remained unmatched. The CDR3 loop spans 18 amino acids. CDR1 and CDR2 (germline): LGHNA, YNFKEQ. CDR3: CASSQDVTGVYSNQPQHF. The CDR3 bases are TGTGCCAGCAGCCAAGATGTCACAGGGGTCTATAGCAATCAGCCCCAGCATTTT.

The chain employs TRBV5-1 and TRBJ2-6; no clear D gene. Trimming cost V 2 bases and J 2 bases, with 11 bases left between them. CDR1 is SGHRS and CDR2 is YFSETQ in the germline V gene. This CDR3 spans 16 amino acids. This chain's CDR3 is CASSFPELAGANVLTF. CDR3 bases: TGCGCCAGCAGCTTCCCGGAGTTGGCTGGGGCCAACGTCCTGACTTTC.

V and J are TRBV11-2 and TRBJ2-7; weak D call: TRBD2 (5 bases). This CDR3 is 13 amino acids long. Trimming took 1 base from V and 3 from J, leaving 7 bases between them. Germline V gene data show CDR1 as SGHAT and CDR2 as FQNNGV. The CDR3 protein is CASSLVGLYEQYF. The CDR3 region has the DNA TGTGCCAGCAGCTTAGTCGGACTCTACGAGCAGTACTTC.

The sample holds a few counts of this clone. V gene TRBV15 combines with J gene TRBJ2-5; D might be TRBD2 (7 bases). From germline, CDR1 is LNHNV and CDR2 YYDKDF (reference sequence). The CDR3 totals 16 residues. V was pared by 3 bases and J by 2 bases, with 16 bases between. The CDR3 is CATSRGVGGRQETQYF. The CDR3 DNA reads as TGTGCCACCAGCAGGGGGGTCGGGGGGCGTCAAGAGACCCAGTACTTC.

The rearrangement joins TRBV29-1 to TRBJ1-2, with D maybe TRBD1 (6 bases). The CDR3 covers 13 residues. V was clipped by 7 bases and J by 3 bases, with 15 bases between them. CDR1 is SQVTM and CDR2 is ANQGSEA in the germline V gene. CDR3 amino acids: CSARGGADYGYTF. The CDR3 region has the DNA TGCAGCGCCCGGGGGGGCGCAGACTATGGCTACACCTTC.

The chain uses TRBV7-9 and TRBJ2-7; possibly TRBD1 for D (5 bases). This CDR3 spans 15 amino acids. Trimming removed 7 bases from V and 2 bases from J, with 18 bases in between. Germline V gene sequence: CDR1 SEHNR, CDR2 FQNEAQ (reference sequence). The CDR3 reads CASTIPGGATYEQYF. The CDR3 DNA follows: TGTGCCAGCACCATACCAGGTGGGGCGACCTACGAGCAGTACTTC.

CDR3 in amino acids: CASSPATGLTEAFF. CDR3 bases: TGTGCCAGCTCACCAGCGACAGGCCTCACTGAAGCTTTCTTT. This chain links TRBV18 with TRBJ1-1, with TRBD1 as a possible D gene (6 bases). CDR3 size: 14 residues. Trimming stripped 2 bases from V and 4 bases from J, with 11 bases between. CDR1 and CDR2 (germline): KGHSH, LQKENI.

V is TRBV7-8 and J is TRBJ1-4, with D maybe TRBD1 (6 bases). The CDR3 has 15 amino acids. Germline assignment: CDR1 SGHVS and CDR2 FQNEAQ. The V end lost 1 base, the J end lost 7 bases, and 13 bases lay between the germline ends. CDR3 nucleotide sequence: TGTGCCAGCAGCTTAGACCCTCGGACAGCTGAAAAACTGTTTTTT. Amino acids: CASSLDPRTAEKLFF.

The chain recombines TRBV27 with TRBJ2-3, with 8 positions matching TRBD2. Germline-derived CDR1 and CDR2 are MNHEY and SMNVEV (reference sequence). V gave up 0 bases and J gave up 2 bases; unmatched junction bases: 1. This CDR3 region has 15 residues. Written as DNA, the CDR3 is TGTGCCAGCAGTTTATCTAGCGGGACCACAGATACGCAGTATTTT. Its protein product is CASSLSSGTTDTQYF.

This clone was observed a single time. V gene TRBV7-6 combines with J gene TRBJ2-7; 8 bases are shared with TRBD2. The V gene's germline CDR1 is SGHVS and CDR2 FNYEAQ. There are 12 residues in the CDR3. DNA of the CDR3: TGTGCTCCCGCGGGGGGAATCTCCGAGCAGTACTTC. Protein: CAPAGGISEQYF.

The V call is TRBV2, the J call TRBJ2-1; maybe TRBD1 (6 bases). Germline V gives CDR1 SNHLY, CDR2 FYNNEI. Trimming took off 6 bases at V and 5 bases at J, with 11 bases between the two ends. The CDR3 is made up of 13 amino acids. The CDR3 sequence is CASRETGDNEQFF. The CDR3 DNA follows: TGTGCCAGCAGGGAGACAGGAGACAATGAGCAGTTCTTC.

The V gene is TRBV11-2, the J gene TRBJ1-1; D possibly corresponds to TRBD1 (5 bases). Per germline, CDR1 SGHAT and CDR2 FQNNGV. The CDR3 covers 13 residues. V shed 4 bases and J shed 4 bases, with 10 bases lying between them. CDR3 protein: CASSSSGGTEAFF. CDR3 nucleotide sequence: TGTGCCAGCAGCTCCTCCGGGGGCACTGAAGCTTTCTTT.

This clone was seen only once. This chain joins TRBV30 and TRBJ1-6, with D possibly being TRBD1 (6 bases). This CDR3 is built from 14 residues. Trimming left V 5 bases short and J 3 bases short, with 11 bases between. Germline V CDR1 and CDR2: GTSNPN, SVGIG (reference sequence). The CDR3 DNA sequence: TGTGCCTGGGGATCGACAGGCTATAATTCACCCCTCCACTTT. The encoded protein is CAWGSTGYNSPLHF.

The rearrangement uses TRBV9 and TRBJ2-1; the match to TRBD2 covers 9 bases. This CDR3 comprises 17 residues. V lost 0 bases and J lost 7; bases outside the gene matches: 11. Germline CDR1 is SGDLS and CDR2 is YYNGEE. CDR3 in amino acids: CASSVDDWGGRGNEQFF. The CDR3 DNA is TGTGCCAGCAGCGTAGACGACTGGGGCGGGAGGGGAAATGAGCAGTTCTTC.

This clone was counted a single time. The J gene is TRBJ2-6, the V gene TRBV2; D remains ambiguous. The V end was cut by 8 bases, the J end by 4 bases, with 9 bases between. The V gene's germline CDR1 is SNHLY and CDR2 FYNNEI. The CDR3 contains 13 residues. The CDR3 coding sequence is TGTGCCAGCGATAACACAGGGGCCAACGTCCTGACTTTC. As protein: CASDNTGANVLTF. Full variable domain (remainder filled in from reference TRBV2 and TRBJ2-6): EPEVTQTPSHQVTQMGQEVILRCVPISNHLYFYWYRQILGQKVEFLVSFYNNEISEKSEIFDDQFSVERPDGSNFTLKIRSTKLEDSAMYFCASDNTGANVLTFGAGSRLTVL.

The rearrangement uses TRBV7-9 and TRBJ1-1; TRBD1 might be the D (5 bases). Germline V gene sequence: CDR1 SEHNR, CDR2 FQNEAQ (reference sequence). CDR3 length equals 15 residues. Trimming left V 6 bases short and J 5 bases short, with 19 bases between. The CDR3 loop reads CASSSKTGGTTEAFF. The CDR3 DNA is TGTGCCAGCAGTAGTAAAACCGGGGGGACGACTGAAGCTTTCTTT.

This chain joins TRBV5-4 and TRBJ2-5; TRBD2 is a possible D gene (6 bases). The CDR3 length is 16 residues. Per germline, CDR1 SGHNT and CDR2 YYREEE (reference sequence). V lost 1 base and J lost 3, with 16 bases in between. CDR3 in DNA: TGTGCCAGCAGCTTGATGGGGGGAGGCCTAAAAGAGACCCAGTACTTC. Protein sequence: CASSLMGGGLKETQYF. Drawing the rest from reference TRBV5-4 and TRBJ2-5, the complete variable domain is ETGVTQSPTHLIKTRGQQVTLRCSSQSGHNTVSWYQQALGQGPQFIFQYYREEENGRGNFPPRFSGLQFPNYSSELNVNALELDDSALYLCASSLMGGGLKETQYFGPGTRLLVL.

The chain joins TRBV6-1 to TRBJ2-7; TRBD2 might be the D (6 bases). Germline V lookup: CDR1 MNHNS, CDR2 SASEGT. There are 13 residues in the CDR3. Trimming stripped 5 bases from V and 3 bases from J, with 11 bases between. The CDR3: CASSPGVGYEQYV. The CDR3 nucleotides read TGTGCCAGCAGTCCGGGAGTGGGCTACGAGCAGTACGTC.

V usage is TRBV5-1 and J usage is TRBJ2-1; no definite D call. This CDR3 has 12 amino acids. The germline CDR1 and CDR2 sequences are SGHRS and YFSETQ. V lost 1 base and J 5 bases, leaving 4 bases between the germline ends. CDR3 DNA: TGCGCCAGCAGCTTGAGAGACAATGAGCAGTTCTTC. Its protein product is CASSLRDNEQFF.

Worth noting for this clone: A read error may account for a junction end that differs from germline. The CDR3 is CASSQAPQGTDTQYF. CDR3 nucleotide sequence: TGTGCCAGCAGTCAAGCCCCGCAGGGGACAGATACGCAGTATTTT. The rearrangement links TRBV6-1 to TRBJ2-3; TRBD1 is a possible D gene (6 bases). Germline assignment: CDR1 MNHNS and CDR2 SASEGT. This CDR3 has 15 amino acids.

J is TRBJ1-1 and V is TRBV15; 9 bases align to TRBD1. Germline V lookup: CDR1 LNHNV, CDR2 YYDKDF (reference sequence). Trimming cost V 1 base and J 4 bases; bases outside gene matches: 1. This CDR3 has 14 amino acids. The CDR3 loop is CATSRVDRGTEAFF. CDR3 coding DNA: TGTGCCACCAGCAGAGTGGACAGGGGCACTGAAGCTTTCTTT.

CDR3 nucleotides: TGTGCCAGCAGCCTGGGACTCCGGACTGACGAGCAGTACGTC. It encodes CASSLGLRTDEQYV. The chain employs TRBV7-9 and TRBJ2-7; possible D gene TRBD2, 6 bases. Germline values: CDR1 SEHNR, CDR2 FQNEAQ (reference sequence). The CDR3 sequence is 14 residues long. With 5 bases removed from V and 5 bases from J, the gap between germline ends came to 16 bases.

The J gene is TRBJ2-5, the V gene TRBV7-2; TRBD2 agrees at 10 bases. Per the germline V gene, CDR1 is SGHTA and CDR2 is FQGNSA. The CDR3 totals 16 residues. V shed 1 base and J 4 bases; nucleotides not matched to a gene: 6. The CDR3 sequence is CASSLDLAGEGETQYF. In nucleotides, the CDR3 is TGTGCCAGCAGCTTAGATCTAGCGGGAGAAGGAGAGACCCAGTACTTC.

The sample holds one count of this clone. V is TRBV5-1 and J is TRBJ2-5; 7 bases are a match to TRBD2. The junction had 9 bases not matched to a gene; V was cut back by 4 bases and J by 0 bases. Germline CDR1 reads SGHRS; CDR2 reads YFSETQ. There are 16 residues in the CDR3. CDR3 in amino acids: CASSPVSGMYQETQYF. The CDR3 region has the DNA TGCGCCAGCAGCCCCGTCAGCGGGATGTACCAAGAGACCCAGTACTTC.

The chain combines TRBV27 with TRBJ2-1; 9 bases agree with TRBD1. CDR1 and CDR2 (germline): MNHEY, SMNVEV (reference sequence). The CDR3 totals 15 residues. V was clipped by 2 bases and J by 8 bases; unmatched bases: 7. CDR3: CASSLGWTGEHEQFF. In DNA, the CDR3 is TGTGCCAGCAGTTTAGGATGGACAGGGGAGCATGAGCAGTTCTTC.

This sequence joins TRBV5-5 and TRBJ2-7, with a weak D call TRBD2 (5 bases). Germline CDR1 reads SGHKS; CDR2 reads YYEKEE (reference sequence). The CDR3 extends over 14 amino acids. V lost 4 bases and J lost 0, with 11 bases in between. The CDR3 loop is CASSRTGDSYEQYV. For the CDR3, the DNA is TGTGCCAGCAGCCGGACCGGGGACTCCTACGAGCAGTACGTC.